This TCR beta chain stems from a study of cytomegalovirus exposure and HLA in healthy donors (dated by TCRdb to between 2016 and 2019). Context from the whole study: The 550 to 750 repertoires of the first cohort and the approximately 130 validation repertoires were produced on the same platform, according to a later analysis. A separate validation cohort of about 110 different subjects was used in addition to the roughly 670-subject first cohort. The aim of the study was to test whether cataloging public T cell receptors could identify signatures of past pathogen exposure. High-throughput TCR immunosequencing, statistical association of individual TCRs with disease status, and machine learning were combined to predict cytomegalovirus infection status. The study at large found these results: The study listed 150 to 200 TCR beta chains as associated with cytomegalovirus. A few of the identified cytomegalovirus-associated TCR beta chains were confirmed in vitro to be specific for cytomegalovirus antigens. Cytomegalovirus status was reported to be diagnosed by the classifier with high specificity and sensitivity in both the original and validation cohorts. Most TCR sequences were seen in very few donors, while some public TCRs were found in many individuals. A later analysis found that TCRs clustered in the first cohort also tended to co-occur in the roughly 120 validation repertoires, with 90% to 95% of cluster scores above 0. The authors suggested that the approach could potentially be generalized to other disease states and immunological phenotypes. All 110 or so repertoires were used to score co-occurrence in the validation cohort in a later analysis, because that analysis had no HLA typing for the cohort.

Regarding this clone: No antigen is known for it. Per-base quality was not reported, and no clone a single base away is much larger than it.

From the cysteine through the phenylalanine, the CDR3 covers 16 amino acids. This entry keeps only the CDR3 DNA: 48 bases, framed from base 1. CDR1 and CDR2 are read off the germline V gene as LGHNA and YSLEER. Compared with germline, V lacks 1 base and J lacks 4 bases; bases without a gene match: 7. The library was built by means of the immunoSEQ multiplex PCR assay. As for how the authors treated the data: A statistical classification framework was built to diagnose cytomegalovirus status from the catalog of TCR beta chain sequences. The immuneACCESS repertoire file appears here via TCRdb, limited to in-frame rearrangements. These files lack a portion of the clones; in checked studies, under half of the deficit traces to unresolved V genes, and the cause of the others is not known. The D gene and trimming were derived from the DNA, and the V and J assignments and clone size from that table. The sample profile shows around 150,000 clones; roughly nine tenths of them were found once. Jointly, the top ten make up 5.5% to 6% of the sample.

The donors belonged to the validation cohort of under 150 subjects, which was separate from the approximately 700-subject first cohort. The sequenced sample was PBMCs. The origin of this receptor is a woman in her 30s in good health and CMV-seronegative. This chain is built from TRBV4-3 and TRBJ2-1; 7 bases in between match TRBD2. Here the CDR3 is given as CASSQAVTSLYNEQFF. The nucleotides are TGCGCCAGCAGCCAAGCTGTGACTAGCCTGTACAATGAGCAGTTCTTC.